Described below is a single TCR beta chain sequence and its context. The antigen remains unidentified. This sample was taken from a study of shared clonotypes between healthy human individuals. Trimming stripped 3 bases from V and 3 bases from J, with 20 bases between. CDR1 and CDR2 (germline): GTSNPN, SVGIG (reference sequence). This CDR3 contains 17 residues. The study's findings and limits: Clonotype sharing among donors was expected to depend on sequencing depth. The low donor count limited represented genetic and exposure-history diversity. Incompleteness in sorted-subset sequencing, despite large depth, was shown by rarefaction. Relative to their counterparts shared across all four donors, non-shared clonotypes exhibited diminished generation probabilities.

Clones were sequenced by immunoSEQ multiplex PCR, and TCRdb holds only the in-frame ones, with some missing. The sample contains roughly 1 million clones, approximately 68% of which appear only once. The TCR sequence derives from a man aged 18-30 years in good health. The chain recombines TRBV30 with TRBJ2-2; TRBD2 might be the D (5 bases). Sequenced input: memory CD4+ T cells sorted from blood. This sample's subset: CD45RA-negative fraction. CDR3 amino acids: CAWRGKRTHWDTGELFF. In DNA form, the CDR3 reads TGTGCCTGGAGGGGGAAGCGGACCCACTGGGACACCGGGGAGCTGTTTTTT.